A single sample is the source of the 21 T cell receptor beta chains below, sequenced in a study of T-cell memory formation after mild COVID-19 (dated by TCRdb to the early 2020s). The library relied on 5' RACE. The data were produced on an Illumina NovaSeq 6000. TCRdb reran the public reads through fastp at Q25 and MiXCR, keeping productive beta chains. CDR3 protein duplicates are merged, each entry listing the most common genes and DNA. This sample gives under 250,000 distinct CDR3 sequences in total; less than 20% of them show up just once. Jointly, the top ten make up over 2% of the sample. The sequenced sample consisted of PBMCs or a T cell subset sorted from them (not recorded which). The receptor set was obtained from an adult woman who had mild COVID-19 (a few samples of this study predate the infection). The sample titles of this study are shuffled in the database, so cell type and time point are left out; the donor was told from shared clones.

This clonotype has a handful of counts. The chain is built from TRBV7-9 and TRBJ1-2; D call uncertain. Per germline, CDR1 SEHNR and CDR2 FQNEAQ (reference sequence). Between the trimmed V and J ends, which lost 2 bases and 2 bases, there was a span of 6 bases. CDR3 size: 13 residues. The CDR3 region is CASSLKGNYGYTF. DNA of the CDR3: TGTGCCAGCAGCTTAAAGGGAAACTATGGCTACACCTTC.

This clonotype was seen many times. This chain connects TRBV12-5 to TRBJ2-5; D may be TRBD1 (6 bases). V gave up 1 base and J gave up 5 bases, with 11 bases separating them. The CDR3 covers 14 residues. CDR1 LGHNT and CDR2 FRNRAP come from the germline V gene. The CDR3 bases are TGTGCTAGTGGTTTGGCAGGGGCACGGGAGACCCAGTACTTC. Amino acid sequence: CASGLAGARETQYF.

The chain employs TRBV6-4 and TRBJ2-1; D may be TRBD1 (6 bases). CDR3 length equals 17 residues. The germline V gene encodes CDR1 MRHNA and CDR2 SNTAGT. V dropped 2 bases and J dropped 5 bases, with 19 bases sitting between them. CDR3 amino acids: CASSDGGFGGRHNEQFF. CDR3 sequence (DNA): TGTGCCAGCAGTGACGGGGGTTTTGGGGGCCGTCACAATGAGCAGTTCTTC.

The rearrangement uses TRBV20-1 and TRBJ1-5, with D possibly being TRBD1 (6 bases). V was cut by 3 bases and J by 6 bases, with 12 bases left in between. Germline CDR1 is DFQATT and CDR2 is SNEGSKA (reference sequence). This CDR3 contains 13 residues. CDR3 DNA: TGCAGTGCTAGTCAGGGGCATCGTCAGCCCCAGCATTTT. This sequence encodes CSASQGHRQPQHF.

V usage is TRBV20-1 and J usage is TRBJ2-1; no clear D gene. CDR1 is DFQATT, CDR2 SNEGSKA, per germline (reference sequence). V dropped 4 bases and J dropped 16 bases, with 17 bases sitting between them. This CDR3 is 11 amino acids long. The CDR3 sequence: CSATPEDLLFF. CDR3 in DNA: TGCAGTGCTACTCCCGAGGACCTGCTTTTCTTC.

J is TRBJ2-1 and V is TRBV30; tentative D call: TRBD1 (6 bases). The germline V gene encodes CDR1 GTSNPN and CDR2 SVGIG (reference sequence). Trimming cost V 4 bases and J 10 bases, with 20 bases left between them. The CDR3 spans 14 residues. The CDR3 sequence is CAWTPPSRGREQFF. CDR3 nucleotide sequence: TGTGCCTGGACCCCTCCCTCCAGGGGCCGGGAGCAGTTCTTC.

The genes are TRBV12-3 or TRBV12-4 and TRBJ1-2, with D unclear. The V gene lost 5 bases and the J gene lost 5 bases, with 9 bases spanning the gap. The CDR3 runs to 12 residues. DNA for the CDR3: TGTGCCAGCAGTCGACGAGGTTATGGCTACACCTTC. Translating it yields CASSRRGYGYTF.

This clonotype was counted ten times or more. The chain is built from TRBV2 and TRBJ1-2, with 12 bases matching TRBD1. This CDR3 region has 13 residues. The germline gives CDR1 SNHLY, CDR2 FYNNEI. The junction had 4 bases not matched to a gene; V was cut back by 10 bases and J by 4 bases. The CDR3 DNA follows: TGTGCCACCGGGACAGGGGGCGGCTATGGCTACACCTTC. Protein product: CATGTGGGYGYTF.

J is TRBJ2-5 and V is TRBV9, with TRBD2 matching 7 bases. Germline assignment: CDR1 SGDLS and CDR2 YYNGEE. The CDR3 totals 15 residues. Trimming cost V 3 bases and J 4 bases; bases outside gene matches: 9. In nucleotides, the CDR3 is TGTGCCAGCAGCGATCAGGGCGGGAGTGGAGAGACCCAGTACTTC. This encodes CASSDQGGSGETQYF.

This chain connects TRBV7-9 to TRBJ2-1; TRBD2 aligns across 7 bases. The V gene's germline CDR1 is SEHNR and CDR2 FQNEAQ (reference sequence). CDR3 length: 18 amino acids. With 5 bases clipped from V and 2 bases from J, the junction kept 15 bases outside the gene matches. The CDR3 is CASSQMGVSGPAYNEQFF. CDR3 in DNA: TGTGCCAGCAGCCAGATGGGGGTTAGCGGGCCAGCCTACAATGAGCAGTTCTTC.

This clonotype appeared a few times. The CDR3 region has the DNA TGTGCCAGCATTAGGAGGGGGAGCTCTGGAAACACCATATATTTT. Amino acids: CASIRRGSSGNTIYF. V usage is TRBV5-6 and J usage is TRBJ1-3; D is perhaps TRBD1 (6 bases). V was trimmed by 6 bases and J by 0 bases, leaving 13 bases between them. Germline loops: CDR1 SGHDT, CDR2 YYEEEE. The CDR3 spans 15 residues.

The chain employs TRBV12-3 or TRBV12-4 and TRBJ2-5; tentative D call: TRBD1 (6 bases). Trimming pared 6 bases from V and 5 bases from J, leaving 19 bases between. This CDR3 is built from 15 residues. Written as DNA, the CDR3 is TGTGCCAGCAGCCCCTCCACAGGGTTAGGCGAGACCCAGTACTTC. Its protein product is CASSPSTGLGETQYF.

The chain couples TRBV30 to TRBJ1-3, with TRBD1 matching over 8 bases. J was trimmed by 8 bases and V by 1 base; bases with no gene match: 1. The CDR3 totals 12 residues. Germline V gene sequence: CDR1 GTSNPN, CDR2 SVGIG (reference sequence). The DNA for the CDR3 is TGTGCCTGGAGTGGACAGGGGCACACCATATATTTT. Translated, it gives CAWSGQGHTIYF.

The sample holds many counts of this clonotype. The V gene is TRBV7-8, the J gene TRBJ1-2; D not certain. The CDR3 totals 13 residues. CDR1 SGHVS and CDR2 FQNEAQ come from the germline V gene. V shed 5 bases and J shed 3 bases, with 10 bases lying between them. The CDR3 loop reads CASSQDWDYGYTF. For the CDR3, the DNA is TGTGCCAGCAGCCAAGACTGGGACTATGGCTACACCTTC. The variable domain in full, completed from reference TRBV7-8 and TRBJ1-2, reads GAGVSQSPRYKVAKRGQDVALRCDPISGHVSLFWYQQALGQGPEFLTYFQNEAQLDKSGLPSDRFFAERPEGSVSTLKIQRTQQEDSAVYLCASSQDWDYGYTFGSGTRLTVV.

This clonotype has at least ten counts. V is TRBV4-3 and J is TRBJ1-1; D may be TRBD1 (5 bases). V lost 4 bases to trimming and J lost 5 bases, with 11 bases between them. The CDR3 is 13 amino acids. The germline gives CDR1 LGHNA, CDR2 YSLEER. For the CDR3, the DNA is TGCGCCAGCAGCCGGGGGGGAGAGACTGAAGCTTTCTTT. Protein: CASSRGGETEAFF.

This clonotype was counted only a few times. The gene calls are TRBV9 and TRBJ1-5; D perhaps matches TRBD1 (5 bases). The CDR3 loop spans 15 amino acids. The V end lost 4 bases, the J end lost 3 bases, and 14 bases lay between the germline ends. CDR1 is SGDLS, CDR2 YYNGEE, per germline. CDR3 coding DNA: TGTGCCAGCAGCCCGACCGGACAACACAATCAGCCCCAGCATTTT. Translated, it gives CASSPTGQHNQPQHF.

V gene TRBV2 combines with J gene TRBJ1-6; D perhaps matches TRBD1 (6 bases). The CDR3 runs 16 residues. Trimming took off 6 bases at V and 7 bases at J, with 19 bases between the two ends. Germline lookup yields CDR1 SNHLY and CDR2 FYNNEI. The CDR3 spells CASSLRMGGSNSPLHF. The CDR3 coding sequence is TGTGCCAGCAGCCTAAGGATGGGGGGCTCGAATTCACCCCTCCACTTT.

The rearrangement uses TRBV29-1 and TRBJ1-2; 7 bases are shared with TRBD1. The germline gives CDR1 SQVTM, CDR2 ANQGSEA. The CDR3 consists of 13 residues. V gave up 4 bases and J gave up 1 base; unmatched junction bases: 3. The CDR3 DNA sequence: TGCAGCGTTGCGCCAGGGGGTAACTATGGCTACACCTTC. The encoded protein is CSVAPGGNYGYTF.

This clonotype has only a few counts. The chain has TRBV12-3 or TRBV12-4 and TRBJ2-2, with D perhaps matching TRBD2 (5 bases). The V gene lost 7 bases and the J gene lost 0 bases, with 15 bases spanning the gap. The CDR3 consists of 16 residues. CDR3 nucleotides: TGTGCCAGCACTCCGACCGGGAAAGCGAACACCGGGGAGCTGTTTTTT. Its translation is CASTPTGKANTGELFF.

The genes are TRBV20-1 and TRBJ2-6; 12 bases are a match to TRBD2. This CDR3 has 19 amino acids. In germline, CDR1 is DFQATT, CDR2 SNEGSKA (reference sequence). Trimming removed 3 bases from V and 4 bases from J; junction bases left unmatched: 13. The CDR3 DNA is TGCAGTGCTAGGAAACTAGCGGGGGGCTCCTTATCCGGGGCCAACGTCCTGACTTTC. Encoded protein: CSARKLAGGSLSGANVLTF.

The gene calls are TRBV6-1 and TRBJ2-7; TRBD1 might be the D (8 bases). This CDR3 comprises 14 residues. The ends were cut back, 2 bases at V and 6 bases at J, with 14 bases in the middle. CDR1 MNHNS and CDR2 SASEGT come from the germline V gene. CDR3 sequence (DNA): TGTGCCAGCAGTGAAAGGACAGGGAGGGCCGAGCAGTACTTC. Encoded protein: CASSERTGRAEQYF.